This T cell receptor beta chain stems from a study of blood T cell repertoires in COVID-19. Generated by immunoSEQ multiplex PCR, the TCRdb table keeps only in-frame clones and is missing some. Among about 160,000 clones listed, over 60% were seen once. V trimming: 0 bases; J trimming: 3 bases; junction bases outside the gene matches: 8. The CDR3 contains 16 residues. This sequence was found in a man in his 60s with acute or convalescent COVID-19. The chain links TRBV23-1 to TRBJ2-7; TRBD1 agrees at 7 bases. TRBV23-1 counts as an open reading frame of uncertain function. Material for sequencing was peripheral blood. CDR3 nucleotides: TGCGCCAGCAGTCAATCCAGACAGGGAGATTTCTACGAGCAGTACTTC. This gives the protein CASSQSRQGDFYEQYF.